Listed here is a single TCR beta chain. The antigen remains unidentified. The time point denotes: longitudinal time-point 1 (baseline). PBMCs stored at -80 C, 2 million in total, were the source of the unsorted libraries. The data were taken from a study of neurological immune-mediated disorders. Broader study findings: The greatest TCR clonal expansion occurred in HTLV-1-associated myelopathy and the least in multiple sclerosis, which fell below healthy controls.

The germline gives CDR1 LGHDT, CDR2 YNNKEL (reference sequence). Trimming left V 0 bases short and J 4 bases short, with 14 bases between. This CDR3 is 16 amino acids long. 5'RACE employing 10-nucleotide random UMIs yielded the cDNA. TCRdb independently ran MiXCR on the 5' RACE reads; one entry per CDR3 protein. The sample carries tens of thousands of distinct CDR3 sequences, 10% recorded once. The TCR comes from a woman aged 40-49 years in good health. Sequences were obtained from PBMCs. The chain uses TRBV3-1 and TRBJ2-3; weak D call: TRBD2 (5 bases). The CDR3 bases are TGTGCCAGCAGCCAAGAAATAGCGCCGGGCGCAGATACGCAGTATTTT. It is translated as CASSQEIAPGADTQYF.